The present entry profiles one TCR beta chain with its context. This specimen belongs to a study of blood T cells in healthy people across ages. This CDR3 region has 17 residues. Trimming pared 3 bases from V and 0 bases from J, leaving 14 bases between. A J-beta primer mix and a sample-barcoded 5' primer were used in a second PCR of about 7 to 12 cycles. Via MiXCR, TCRdb re-called the 5' RACE reads, giving one row per CDR3 protein. The sample holds hundreds of thousands of distinct CDR3 sequences; around 21% are singletons and the top ten take roughly 3.6%. Sequenced: blood. This sequence was found in a man between 65 and 85 years old in good health. The genes are TRBV12-3 or TRBV12-4 and TRBJ2-2; D possibly corresponds to TRBD2 (6 bases). The DNA of the CDR3 is TGTGCCAGCAGTTTTTCCGGGAGCGGAACGAACACCGGGGAGCTGTTTTTT. Its protein is CASSFSGSGTNTGELFF.